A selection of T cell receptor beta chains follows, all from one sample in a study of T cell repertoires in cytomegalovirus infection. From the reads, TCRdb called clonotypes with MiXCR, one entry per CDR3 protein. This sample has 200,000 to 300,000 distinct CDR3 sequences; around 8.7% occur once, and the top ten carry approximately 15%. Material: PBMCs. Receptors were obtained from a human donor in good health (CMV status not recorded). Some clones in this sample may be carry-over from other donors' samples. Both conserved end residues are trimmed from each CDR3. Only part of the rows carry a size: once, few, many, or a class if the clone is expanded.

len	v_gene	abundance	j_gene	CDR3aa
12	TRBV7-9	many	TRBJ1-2	ASSSPGSRDGYT
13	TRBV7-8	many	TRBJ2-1	ASSSPGLPLNEQF
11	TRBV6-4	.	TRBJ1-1	ASSVSGNTEAF
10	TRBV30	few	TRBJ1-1	AWSPQRYEAF
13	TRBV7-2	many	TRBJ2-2	ASSLQSPPARELF
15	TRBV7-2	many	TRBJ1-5	ASSLAPTGGSNQPQH
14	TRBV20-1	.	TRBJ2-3	SARRAGTGGTDTQY
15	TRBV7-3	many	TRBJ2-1	ASSLTGGSHLYNEQF
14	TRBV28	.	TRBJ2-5	ASSLALRDSSETQY
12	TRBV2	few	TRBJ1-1	ASRVEFMNTEAF
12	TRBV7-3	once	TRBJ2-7	ASRPGLLGREQY
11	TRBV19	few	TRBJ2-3	ASSIDLGGTQY
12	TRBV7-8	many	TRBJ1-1	ASSPREGNTEAF
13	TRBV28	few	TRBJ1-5	ASSPDQTSNQPQH
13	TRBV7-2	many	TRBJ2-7	ASSLAQGALYEQY
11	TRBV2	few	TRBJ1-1	ASSEAQITEAF
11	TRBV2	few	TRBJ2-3	ASSETWTDTQY
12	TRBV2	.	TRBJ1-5	ASSERQQNQPQH
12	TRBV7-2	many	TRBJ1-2	ASSRRGQGDGYT
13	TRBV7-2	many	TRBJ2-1	ASSGRRLVNNEQF
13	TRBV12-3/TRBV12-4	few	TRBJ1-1	ASSRTTGMNTKAF
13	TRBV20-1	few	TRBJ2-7	SARIKPTGFHEQY
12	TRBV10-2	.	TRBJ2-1	ASRTSGTGNEQF
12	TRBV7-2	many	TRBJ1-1	ASSLGPPNTEAF
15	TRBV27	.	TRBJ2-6	ASSPWTGSPGANVLT
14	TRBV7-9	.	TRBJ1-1	ASSSGQGTLGTEAF
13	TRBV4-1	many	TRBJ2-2	ASSYRDSDTGELF
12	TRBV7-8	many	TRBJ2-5	ASSLGRQQETQY
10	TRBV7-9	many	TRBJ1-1	ASGFWNTEAF
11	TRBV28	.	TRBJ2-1	ASSRGGGNEQF
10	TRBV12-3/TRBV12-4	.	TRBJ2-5	ASSFDRETQY
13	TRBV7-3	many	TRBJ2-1	ASSSSAGAVNEQF
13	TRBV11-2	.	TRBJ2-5	ASTVGLAVEETQY
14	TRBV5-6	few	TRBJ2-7	ASSRNRITYSYEQY
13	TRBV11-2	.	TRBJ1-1	ASVLEATFLTEAF
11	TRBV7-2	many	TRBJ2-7	ASSQRAPYEQY
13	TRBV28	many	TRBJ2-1	ASRNSGGEYNEQF
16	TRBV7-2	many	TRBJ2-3	ASSSPPGDRVVGDTQY
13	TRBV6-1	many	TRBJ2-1	ASSESQVIYNEQF
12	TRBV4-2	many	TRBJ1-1	ASSPRQGVGEAF
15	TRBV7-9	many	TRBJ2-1	ASSFVVLASGANEQF
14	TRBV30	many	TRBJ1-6	AWKVAGAYMNSPLH
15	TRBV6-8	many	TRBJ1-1	ASSPHGQGARYTEAF
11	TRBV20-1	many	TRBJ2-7	SARDLGHYEQY
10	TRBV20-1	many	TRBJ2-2	SASRLPGELF
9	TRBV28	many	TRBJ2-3	ASRAPDTQY
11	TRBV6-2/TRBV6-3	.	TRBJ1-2	ASSTDGYYGYT
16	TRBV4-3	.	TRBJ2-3	ASSQEFAGHDETDTQY
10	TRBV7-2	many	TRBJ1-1	ASSWVRPEAF
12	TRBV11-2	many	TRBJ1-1	ASSLGLGLGGAF
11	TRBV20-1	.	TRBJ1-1	SATGAGRTEAF
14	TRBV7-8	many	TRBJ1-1	ASSLGSGGLSGKAF
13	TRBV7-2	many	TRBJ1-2	ASSLGGGAMSGYT